A single sample gave rise to the 13 T cell receptor beta chains below, sequenced in a study of blood T cell repertoires in COVID-19. TCRdb's table, derived via immunoSEQ multiplex PCR, lists solely in-frame clones and lacks some. The sample comprises around 290,000 clones, 80% to 95% of which are singletons, and 2.2% rests with the top ten. Sequenced material: peripheral blood. These receptors originate from a woman younger than 45 with COVID-19, enrolled during active disease.

The rearrangement joins TRBV7-9 to TRBJ2-7; D perhaps matches TRBD2 (5 bases). Germline V CDR1 and CDR2: SEHNR, FQNEAQ (reference sequence). V was pared by 0 bases and J by 2 bases, with 8 bases between. The CDR3 spans 14 residues. The chain's CDR3 is CASSLASAPYEQYF. The CDR3 region has the DNA TGTGCCAGCAGCTTAGCTAGCGCACCCTACGAGCAGTACTTC.

V usage is TRBV4-2 and J usage is TRBJ2-2, with 7 positions matching TRBD2. Per germline, CDR1 LGHNA and CDR2 YNFKEQ. There are 19 residues in the CDR3. Trimming took 0 bases from V and 4 from J; bases not matched to a gene: 14. The CDR3 spells CASSQDRPSSGSLTGELFF. CDR3 nucleotides: TGTGCCAGCAGCCAAGATCGCCCCTCTAGCGGTTCACTCACCGGGGAGCTGTTTTTT.

The chain links TRBV19 to TRBJ1-2; TRBD1 matches 10 bases. V lost 7 bases and J lost 4; bases outside the gene matches: 12. The CDR3 is made up of 16 amino acids. Germline V gene data show CDR1 as LNHDA and CDR2 as SQIVND (reference sequence). CDR3: CASTPKTGGKVYGYTF. For the CDR3, the DNA is TGTGCCAGTACCCCTAAGACAGGGGGCAAAGTCTATGGCTACACCTTC.

In DNA, the CDR3 is TGTGCCAGCACCTACACAGGGGACAATCAGCCCCAGCATTTT. The encoded protein is CASTYTGDNQPQHF. This chain connects TRBV28 to TRBJ1-5, with 7 bases lining up with TRBD1. Per the germline V gene, CDR1 is MDHEN and CDR2 is SYDVKM. V lost 7 bases to trimming and J lost 3 bases; unmatched junction nucleotides: 6. The CDR3 consists of 14 residues.

The chain recombines TRBV27 with TRBJ1-2; 7 bases match TRBD1. Germline lookup yields CDR1 MNHEY and CDR2 SMNVEV (reference sequence). CDR3 size: 14 residues. V was pared by 3 bases and J by 8 bases, with 9 bases of the junction left unmatched. The DNA for the CDR3 is TGTGCCAGCAGTTTTAAAAACAGGGGAATAGGCTACACCTTC. It codes for CASSFKNRGIGYTF.

This chain connects TRBV27 to TRBJ2-3; the match to TRBD1 covers 7 bases. Trimming at V came to 3 bases and at J to 0 bases, leaving 3 bases not matched to a gene. There are 15 residues in the CDR3. Germline V CDR1 and CDR2: MNHEY, SMNVEV (reference sequence). The CDR3 is CASSFRGQSTDTQYF. In nucleotides, the CDR3 is TGTGCCAGCAGTTTCCGGGGACAGAGCACAGATACGCAGTATTTT.

The rearrangement uses TRBV29-1 and TRBJ1-2, with D possibly matching TRBD1 (5 bases). The V and J ends lost 6 bases and 14 bases respectively, with 19 bases between them. This CDR3 is 11 amino acids long. Germline assignment: CDR1 SQVTM and CDR2 ANQGSEA. CDR3 sequence reads: CSVVQGTSQTF. As DNA, the CDR3 is TGCAGCGTAGTGCAGGGCACGAGTCAGACCTTC. Full variable domain (missing parts from reference TRBV29-1 and TRBJ1-2): SAVISQKPSRDICQRGTSLTIQCQVDSQVTMMFWYRQQPGQSLTLIATANQGSEATYESGFVIDKFPISRPNLTFSTLTVSNMSPEDSSIYLCSVVQGTSQTFGSGTRLTVV.

CDR3 region: CASSPRGAGRGNEQFF. The DNA for the CDR3 is TGTGCCAGCAGCCCACGGGGGGCAGGGAGAGGGAATGAGCAGTTCTTC. V is TRBV5-4 and J is TRBJ2-1, with D possibly being TRBD2 (7 bases). Germline CDR1 is SGHNT and CDR2 is YYREEE (reference sequence). There are 16 residues in the CDR3. The V end was cut by 4 bases, the J end by 7 bases, with 21 bases between. The full variable domain, completed using reference TRBV5-4 and TRBJ2-1, is ETGVTQSPTHLIKTRGQQVTLRCSSQSGHNTVSWYQQALGQGPQFIFQYYREEENGRGNFPPRFSGLQFPNYSSELNVNALELDDSALYLCASSPRGAGRGNEQFFGPGTRLTVL.

V gene TRBV5-1 combines with J gene TRBJ2-3; TRBD2 matches at 12 bases. The CDR3 has 17 amino acids. Germline V CDR1 and CDR2: SGHRS, YFSETQ. V shed 4 bases and J 2 bases; nucleotides not matched to a gene: 8. In DNA, the CDR3 is TGCGCCAGCAGCACTATACTAGCGGGAGGAATCACAGATACGCAGTATTTT. This encodes CASSTILAGGITDTQYF.

The chain combines TRBV16 with TRBJ1-4; TRBD1 agrees at 10 bases. The trim removed 4 bases at V and 7 bases at J, leaving 3 bases unmatched. This CDR3 has 14 amino acids. Germline V gene lookup returns CDR1 KGHSY and CDR2 FQNENV. The CDR3 sequence: CASSPGQGTEKLFF. DNA for the CDR3: TGTGCCAGCAGCCCGGGACAGGGGACTGAAAAACTGTTTTTT.

The V and J genes are TRBV19 and TRBJ1-5; 9 nucleotides match TRBD1. CDR1 is LNHDA and CDR2 is SQIVND in the germline V gene (reference sequence). With V trimmed by 4 bases and J by 6 bases, 7 bases remained unmatched. The length of the CDR3 is 15 residues. The CDR3 DNA is TGTGCCAGTAGTACGGGACAGGGATTAGGTCAGCCCCAGCATTTT. Protein product: CASSTGQGLGQPQHF.

This clone was observed a handful of times. V is TRBV30 and J is TRBJ2-1, with 9 bases matching TRBD1. J gave up 5 bases and V 3 bases, and 8 bases lay outside the gene matches. Germline V lookup: CDR1 GTSNPN, CDR2 SVGIG (reference sequence). This CDR3 is 15 amino acids long. CDR3 protein: CAWSVTGGRNNEQFF. As DNA, the CDR3 is TGTGCCTGGAGCGTTACAGGGGGCAGAAACAATGAGCAGTTCTTC.

V gene TRBV5-6 combines with J gene TRBJ2-7; D is possibly TRBD2 (6 bases). The CDR3 has 15 amino acids. CDR1 SGHDT and CDR2 YYEEEE come from the germline V gene. Between the trimmed V and J ends, which lost 1 base and 6 bases, there was a span of 17 bases. The CDR3 nucleotides read TGTGCCAGCAGCTTGCGGCGGGGATTAGTCTCCGAGCAGTACTTC. Translation: CASSLRRGLVSEQYF.